These 8 T cell receptor beta chains were sequenced from one sample in a study of T-cell reconstitution after alpha-beta-depleted transplantation in children. For TCRbeta, the library was prepared with unique molecular identifiers. TCRdb independently ran MiXCR on the PCR reads; one entry per CDR3 protein. The sample lists 200,000 to 300,000 distinct CDR3 sequences, under 30% occurring once. The specimen was PBMCs, collected before TCRalphabeta/CD19-depleted stem cell transplant. The receptors originated from a girl aged 2-10 years with Fanconi anemia, due to receive a stem cell transplant.

In its sample, this clonotype was seen many times. The chain couples TRBV7-6 to TRBJ2-2; D may be TRBD2 (5 bases). CDR1 and CDR2 from the germline V gene are SGHVS and FNYEAQ. V was cut by 1 base and J by 1 base, with 10 bases left in between. CDR3 length equals 16 residues. The CDR3: CASSLGADLNTGELFF. In nucleotides, the CDR3 is TGTGCCAGCAGCTTAGGAGCGGATCTGAACACCGGGGAGCTGTTTTTT.

In its sample, this clonotype was seen a few times. The CDR3 nucleotides read TGCAGTGCTAGCCTCTCTAGCAATGAGCAGTTCTTC. Protein: CSASLSSNEQFF. The chain couples TRBV20-1 to TRBJ2-1; D is ambiguous. The germline V gene encodes CDR1 DFQATT and CDR2 SNEGSKA (reference sequence). The CDR3 is 12 residues long. Trimming took off 3 bases at V and 6 bases at J, with 9 bases between the two ends.

Ten or more counts support this clonotype. J is TRBJ2-7 and V is TRBV6-5; 8 bases fit TRBD2. CDR1 and CDR2 (germline): MNHEY, SVGAGI. The CDR3 sequence is 14 residues long. The V segment lost 2 bases and the J segment 2 bases; nucleotides outside the gene matches: 2. CDR3: CASSYRGGAYEQYF. The DNA of the CDR3 is TGTGCCAGCAGTTACCGGGGGGGCGCCTACGAGCAGTACTTC.

In this sample, this clonotype turned up a few times. This chain uses TRBV25-1 with TRBJ1-1; possible D gene TRBD1, 6 bases. The length of the CDR3 is 14 residues. Germline lookup yields CDR1 MGHDK and CDR2 SYGVNS. The V end lost 3 bases, the J end lost 1 base, and 9 bases lay between the germline ends. CDR3 residues: CASSDLRGNTEAFF. The CDR3 nucleotides are TGTGCCAGCAGTGACCTCAGGGGGAACACTGAAGCTTTCTTT.

This clonotype showed up many times. The chain combines TRBV7-2 with TRBJ2-1; 12 bases are a match to TRBD2. The germline V gene has CDR1 SGHTA and CDR2 FQGNSA. There are 17 residues in the CDR3. V was pared by 3 bases and J by 7 bases, with 10 bases of the junction left unmatched. This CDR3 is CASSFQWASGGANEQFF. The CDR3 DNA sequence: TGTGCCAGCAGCTTTCAGTGGGCTAGCGGGGGGGCGAATGAGCAGTTCTTC.

The sample holds a few counts of this clonotype. J is TRBJ2-3 and V is TRBV11-2, with D perhaps TRBD1 (5 bases). Per germline, CDR1 SGHAT and CDR2 FQNNGV. Trimming pared 3 bases from V and 6 bases from J, leaving 10 bases between. This CDR3 is 13 amino acids long. CDR3 loop: CASSLGPPDTQYF. The CDR3 region has the DNA TGTGCCAGCAGCTTGGGGCCTCCGGATACGCAGTATTTT. Variable domain in full (rest from reference TRBV11-2 and TRBJ2-3): EAGVAQSPRYKIIEKRQSVAFWCNPISGHATLYWYQQILGQGPKLLIQFQNNGVVDDSQLPKDRFSAERLKGVDSTLKIQPAKLEDSAVYLCASSLGPPDTQYFGPGTRLTVL.

The chain couples TRBV20-1 to TRBJ1-5; D possibly corresponds to TRBD1 (5 bases). Germline assignment: CDR1 DFQATT and CDR2 SNEGSKA (reference sequence). The V end lost 1 base, the J end lost 0 bases, and 10 bases lay between the germline ends. The CDR3 has 15 residues. CDR3 nucleotide sequence: TGCAGTGCTAGAGCTGGAGGGACTAGCAATCAGCCCCAGCATTTT. The encoded protein is CSARAGGTSNQPQHF.

This clonotype was recorded at least ten times. V and J are TRBV28 and TRBJ1-2; D is ambiguous. The CDR3 covers 13 residues. Trimming left V 7 bases short and J 5 bases short, with 14 bases between. Per germline, CDR1 MDHEN and CDR2 SYDVKM. CDR3 DNA sequence: TGTGCCAGCAAGGACGATGTTGGGTATGGCTACACCTTC. Encoded protein: CASKDDVGYGYTF.